This section outlines one T cell receptor beta chain sequence together with its context. Antigen: not known. The entry originates in a study of CD8 T cells in Susac syndrome. Whole-study findings and limits: None of the CD4+ T cell repertoires in Susac syndrome showed clonal expansion.

When the RNA was reverse transcribed, random hexamers were used with an input of about 0.5 to 1 ug. One entry per CDR3 protein results from TCRdb running MiXCR on the immunoSEQ multiplex PCR reads. The sample consists of some 150,000 distinct CDR3 sequences, around 95% of them appearing once. There are 11 residues in the CDR3. Germline assignment: CDR1 SQVTM and CDR2 ANQGSEA. With 4 bases removed from V and 3 bases from J, the gap between germline ends came to 4 bases. The authors sequenced TCR beta from blood CD8+ and CD4+ T cells. Fulfillment of recently defined diagnostic criteria for definite or probable disease was shown by the patients with Susac syndrome.

Sequencing was done on a sample of CD4+ T cells from PBMCs. The receptor was isolated from a human donor with Susac syndrome. The chain has TRBV29-1 and TRBJ1-5, with D hard to call. This chain's CDR3 is CSVGDNQPQHF. The CDR3 DNA follows: TGCAGCGTTGGTGACAATCAGCCCCAGCATTTT.